The entry below describes one T cell receptor (beta chain). This entry comes from a study of blood T cell repertoires in COVID-19. Study-level information: Samples taken during acute and convalescent COVID-19 were collected in the United States, Italy and Spain. Sample material is recorded as cDNA or gDNA derived from T cells, B-cell-depleted T cells, or PBMCs.

Authors' analysis steps: Nucleated cell number was recorded as an estimate derived from reference gene primer amplification. Profiling relied on immunoSEQ multiplex PCR, and the TCRdb table lists in-frame clones only, not all of them. The DNA was the basis for D and trimming; V, J and clone size are from that table. This sample has approximately 76,000 clones, with about 89% found just once. The CDR3 is made up of 14 amino acids. Looked up from germline, CDR1 is SGDLS and CDR2 is YYNGEE. J lost 2 bases, V lost 2 bases, and 3 bases had no gene match. The sequenced sample was peripheral blood. The chain links TRBV9 to TRBJ2-5, with 7 positions matching TRBD1. The TCR originated in a woman aged 55-70 years with acute or convalescent COVID-19. In DNA form, the CDR3 reads TGTGCCAGCAGCGTTCCGGGACAGCAAGAGACCCAGTACTTC. Encoded protein: CASSVPGQQETQYF.